The 4 T cell receptor beta chains given below trace back to one sample, sequenced in a study of T cells in Graves' hyperthyroidism and ophthalmopathy. Amplification of TCR beta CDR3 regions used RNA as the template. The HTBI primer set served for first-round RT-PCR of the TCR CDR3. TCRdb reanalysed the multiplex PCR reads using MiXCR and keeps one entry per CDR3 protein. The repertoire holds roughly 570,000 distinct CDR3 sequences, with more than 15% as singletons. Specimen: blood. The receptor source for this set is a woman between 25 and 40 years old with Graves' hyperthyroidism.

The gene calls are TRBV7-9 and TRBJ2-3; TRBD2 matches 9 bases. The V gene's germline CDR1 is SEHNR and CDR2 FQNEAQ (reference sequence). The CDR3 sequence is 19 residues long. V dropped 6 bases and J dropped 0; count of bases not matched to a gene: 16. The CDR3 loop reads CASRLPAPLAGPSTDTQYF. The CDR3 coding sequence is TGTGCCAGCAGACTACCAGCCCCTCTAGCGGGGCCTAGCACAGATACGCAGTATTTT.

This clonotype was recorded at least ten times. J is TRBJ2-7 and V is TRBV7-9; D unclear. CDR3 size: 17 residues. CDR1 is SEHNR and CDR2 is FQNEAQ in the germline V gene (reference sequence). V was pared by 7 bases and J by 7 bases, with 29 bases between. Here the CDR3 DNA reads TGTGCCAGCACTACAGCCCTTGGTAGTTTGACACTTGGGGAGCAGTACTTC. Translating it yields CASTTALGSLTLGEQYF.

This clonotype appeared many times. The V call is TRBV5-1, the J call TRBJ1-6; possibly TRBD1 for D (6 bases). The CDR3 has 13 amino acids. V was cut by 4 bases and J by 8 bases, with 10 bases left in between. Germline values: CDR1 SGHRS, CDR2 YFSETQ. CDR3 in amino acids: CASSTPGDSPLHF. The CDR3 DNA is TGCGCCAGCAGCACTCCAGGGGATTCACCCCTCCACTTT.

The chain employs TRBV4-1 and TRBJ2-7, with a possible D match to TRBD2 (6 bases). The CDR3 contains 15 residues. With 5 bases removed from V and 4 bases from J, the gap between germline ends came to 18 bases. CDR1 and CDR2 from the germline V gene are MGHRA and YSYEKL. CDR3 in amino acids: CASSFRGDAVYEQYF. CDR3 DNA sequence: TGCGCCAGCAGCTTCCGCGGGGATGCTGTTTACGAGCAGTACTTC.